This T cell receptor beta chain was sequenced during a study of blood T cell repertoires in COVID-19. Method: immunoSEQ multiplex PCR; TCRdb's copy keeps in-frame clones and lacks some. The table has 350,000 to 500,000 clones, 70% to 90% seen once. This CDR3 spans 14 amino acids. V lost 10 bases to trimming and J lost 4 bases; unmatched junction nucleotides: 11. The germline CDR1 and CDR2 sequences are SNHLY and FYNNEI. The sequence was obtained from a woman aged 18-30 years who had been exposed to COVID-19. Sequencing input: PBMCs or T cells enriched from blood (not recorded which). The chain uses TRBV2 and TRBJ2-7; 9 bases are shared with TRBD2. The CDR3 DNA is TGTGCCACCCTTAGCGGGGGCCCCCGGTACGAGCAGTACTTC. This gives the protein CATLSGGPRYEQYF. The full variable domain, rest sourced from reference TRBV2 and TRBJ2-7, is EPEVTQTPSHQVTQMGQEVILRCVPISNHLYFYWYRQILGQKVEFLVSFYNNEISEKSEIFDDQFSVERPDGSNFTLKIRSTKLEDSAMYFCATLSGGPRYEQYFGPGTRLTVT.